This entry features one T cell receptor beta chain sequence. It has no known antigen specificity. No much larger clone exists at a distance of one base, and base qualities are not known. The cohort comprised 550 to 700 healthy bone marrow donors. At the time of sampling, every cohort member was nominally healthy, though immune exposures that went unrecorded were likely present. The donor was CMV seronegative and belonged to the group of 352 seronegative cohort members. A peripheral blood sample was provided by each donor, and peripheral blood mononuclear cells were used for TCR beta sequencing. The Qiagen DNeasy Blood Extraction Kit was used to extract genomic DNA from the blood cell samples. The data belong to a study of cytomegalovirus exposure and HLA in healthy donors (dated by TCRdb to 2016 to 2017). Some background on the complete study: An earlier analysis of about 530 of the donors reported 276 Gb of sequence data and 117 million unique TCR beta sequences obtained from roughly 170 million T cells. HLA typing included class I and class II loci at four-digit resolution. Among the roughly 410 genotyped donors, around 81% belonged to the genetic ancestry cluster associated with self-reported Caucasian donors. On average, around 240,000 unique TCR beta nucleotide sequences were sequenced per donor among several hundred genotyped donors of the cohort, with approximately 18% of those sequences being non-productive. Four or five DR-DQ haplotypes were handled as single units for association and clustering, since linkage in the cohort was strong. Typing coverage differed by locus: A, B, C, DRB1 and DQB1 were typed in roughly 629-630 donors, DQA1 in 522, DPA1 in 600 to 610, and DPB1 in just under 490. Along with the roughly 710-subject first cohort, a separate validation cohort of roughly 110 different subjects was used. To predict cytomegalovirus infection status, the study brought together high-throughput TCR immunosequencing, statistical association of individual TCRs with disease status, and machine learning. The T cell repertoires of 666 subjects were profiled by immunosequencing and related to cytomegalovirus serostatus. An early release covering roughly 600 HLA-typed donors comprised about 300 gigabases of sequencing data and around 85 million unique TCR sequences. Alongside the repertoire data, information on donor age, sex, ethnicity and CMV serostatus was compiled. A later genetic analysis used genome-wide SNP genotypes for about three fifths of the roughly 700 donors, treating that subset as a discovery cohort. In a later analysis, previously published TCR beta repertoires from fewer than 750 donors were re-analyzed and high-resolution HLA genotyping was added so that TCR occurrence patterns could be studied. The study was designed to test whether signatures of past pathogen exposure could be identified by cataloging public T cell receptors. The later analysis used no new phenotypic data to find candidate immune exposures, relying instead on TCR beta sequences and their occurrence across donors. An earlier analysis of some 600 of the donors applied high-throughput TCR beta sequencing to assess whether each TCR beta V gene segment acted as functional or pseudogenic. All discovery cohort repertoires had been generated on a single sequencing platform. Study-wide findings and limitations: Because counts were too low, about 18 rarely observed V segments, including chromosome 9 orphons, were left out of the earlier analysis of approximately 500 of the donors. When HLA alleles, especially DR and DQ, strongly co-occurred, TCR associations were difficult to assign to individual alleles. Most CMV-associated TCR beta chains appeared to be HLA-restricted in a later analysis, and the HLA associations seemed to be driven largely by CMV exposure. In an earlier analysis of some 540 of the donors, most TCR beta V segments appeared in productive rearrangements about 87% or about 30% of the time, broadly matching IMGT annotations. The authors suggested that the approach could potentially be extended to other disease states and immunological phenotypes. A later genetic analysis associated a missense DCLRE1C variant with V-gene and J-gene trimming of TCR beta chains, and an independent cohort replicated the association. In a later analysis, HLA-associated TCR beta chains were found to be more clonally expanded and to have lower generation probabilities than equally common non-associated chains. While some public TCRs were present in many individuals, most TCR sequences turned up only very rarely across donors. In a later analysis, TCR association rates were found to vary across HLA loci, with the most associated TCRs seen for DRB1 alleles and the fewest for HLA-C alleles. In a later analysis, several top co-occurrence clusters were reported to appear linked to parvovirus B19, influenza, CMV and Epstein-Barr virus. A later analysis associated around 16,000 TCR beta sequences with specific HLA alleles at a false discovery rate of 0.05. The classifier was reported to diagnose cytomegalovirus status with high specificity and sensitivity in both the original and validation cohorts. A cluster of highly shared sequence variants was judged likely to be a technical artifact of the sequencing pipeline. CMV serostatus was the only immune exposure information available for the cohort. A few of the identified cytomegalovirus-associated TCR beta chains were confirmed in vitro to be specific for cytomegalovirus antigens. Linkage disequilibrium might explain the correlated functional status among segregating V segments, but an unknown experimental factor could not be excluded. The study gave a list of over 150 TCR beta chains associated with cytomegalovirus. Roughly uniform sequencing depth across donors was assumed in presence/absence analyses, although this assumption may not hold. HLA typing was unavailable for some donors at each locus, so association tests used only the typed subset. A further reported finding was that TCR beta sequences accurately predicted the HLA-A and HLA-B alleles for most subjects in the first cohort. The cohort was sequenced for TCR beta chains only, and without alpha or paired-chain data the features that could be detected were limited. In a later genetic analysis, fewer N-insertions in productive TCRs were reported among donors in an Asian-associated ancestry cluster than the roughly 700-donor mean. Because the 87-base-pair reads could not distinguish some IMGT-functional V segments, including TRBV6-2 and TRBV6-3, those segments were excluded.

Its CDR3 holds 15 amino acids, cysteine through phenylalanine. Only the CDR3 portion is preserved as DNA: 45 bases, with reading frame beginning at the first base. From a lookup of the germline V gene, CDR1 and CDR2 are SGHDN and FVKESK. V lost 4 bases and J lost 1 base, and the count of bases not matched to a germline gene is 4. The library was made by the immunoSEQ multiplex PCR assay. A mixture of 60 forward primers for TCR Vbeta segments and 13 reverse primers for TCR Jbeta segments was used in the multiplex PCR. A multiplex PCR assay on genomic DNA amplified the CDR3 region of rearranged TCR beta genes. On the Illumina HiSeq System, the amplified TCR beta libraries were sequenced as 87-base-pair reads. Per the authors' processing: Across the 500 to 700 repertoires, a later analysis counted roughly 77 million unique TCR beta chains, 9 million to 14 million of which were shared by at least two donors. Raw reads were error-corrected and collapsed into unique sequences by a nearest-neighbor algorithm in which closely related sequences were merged to remove PCR and sequencing errors. V, D and J gene segments were assigned by aligning CDR3 sequences to IMGT reference sequences. For a sequence to be retained, a match of at least six nucleotides to both a V gene segment and a J gene segment was required. Rearrangements were called productive when the CDR3 lacked stop codons and stayed in frame with V and J; all others were non-productive. Following IMGT convention, CDR3 was defined as the stretch from the second conserved V-encoded cysteine up to the conserved J-encoded phenylalanine. Sequences without an unambiguous match to a single V gene segment were excluded from the earlier analysis of about 640 of the donors. An earlier analysis of some 500 of the donors classified V segments as functional when productive rearrangements were above 56.7% and as segregating when the standard deviation between donors was above 5%. A statistical classification framework was built to diagnose cytomegalovirus status from the catalog of TCR beta chain sequences. In a later analysis, V and J genes were assigned by comparing TCR nucleotide sequences against IMGT/GENE-DB human TR gene sequences. In a later analysis, CDR3 sequences and most-parsimonious VDJ recombination scenarios were assigned using the TCRdist pipeline. In a later analysis, each TCR beta chain was defined by its CDR3 amino acid sequence together with its V-gene family, and reads without a unique V-gene family were excluded. To address suspected cross-contamination and a sequencing artifact, a later analysis removed approximately 590 highly shared, low-generation-probability nucleotide sequences. A later analysis calculated a clonal expansion index for each public chain from normalized within-repertoire ranks of inferred template counts. Generation probabilities in a later analysis came from a VDJ recombination model fitted to out-of-frame rearrangements, and those results were checked against IGoR. Hypergeometric tests were used in a later analysis to score TCR-TCR, TCR-HLA and TCR-CMV co-occurrence, with a repertoire-size bias correction applied to the TCR pairs. To estimate false discovery rates, a later analysis permuted the HLA or CMV assignments 20 times. In a later analysis, co-occurring TCRs were grouped using DBSCAN, and TCRdist sequence similarity was added for clustering within HLA-allele-positive subsets. Co-occurrence clustering excluded repertoires with fewer than 30,000 or more than 120,000 public chains, plus five with anomalous nucleotide sharing. TCRdb mirrors the immuneACCESS table, restricted to in-frame sequences. Some clones are absent from its copies; in checked studies, under half trace to an unresolved V gene, and the reason for the others is unknown. D and trimming come from the DNA, and the V and J calls and clone size come from that table. In this sample the table shows about 160,000 clones, over 60% of which occur a single time. Around 3.3% of the sample is in the top ten clones.

The receptor comes from a middle-aged woman in good health and CMV-seronegative. What was sequenced was PBMCs. The chain is made from TRBV14 and TRBJ1-2; 9 nucleotides in the junction match TRBD1. The CDR3 corresponds to CASSLGTGLNYGYTF. The DNA reads as follows: TGTGCCAGCAGCCTCGGGACAGGGCTTAACTATGGCTACACCTTC.